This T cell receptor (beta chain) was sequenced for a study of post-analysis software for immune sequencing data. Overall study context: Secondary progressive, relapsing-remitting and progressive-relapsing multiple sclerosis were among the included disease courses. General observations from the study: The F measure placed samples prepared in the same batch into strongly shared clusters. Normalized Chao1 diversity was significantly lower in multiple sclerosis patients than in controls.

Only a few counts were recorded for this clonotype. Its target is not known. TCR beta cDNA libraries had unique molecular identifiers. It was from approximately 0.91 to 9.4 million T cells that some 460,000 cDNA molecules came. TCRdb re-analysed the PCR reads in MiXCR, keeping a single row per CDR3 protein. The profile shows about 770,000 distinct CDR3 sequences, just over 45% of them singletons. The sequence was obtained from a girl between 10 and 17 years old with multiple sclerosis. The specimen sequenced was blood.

The CDR3 sequence: CAAAPTGASTDTQYF. The CDR3 DNA is TGTGCAGCCGCACCGACAGGGGCCAGCACAGATACGCAGTATTTT. This chain links TRBV6-1 with TRBJ2-3; 8 bases map to TRBD1. The CDR3 runs to 15 residues. CDR1 MNHNS and CDR2 SASEGT come from the germline V gene.